This record concerns one TCR beta chain sequence. TCRbeta library construction was performed incorporating unique molecular identifiers. TCRdb passed the PCR reads through MiXCR, listing each CDR3 protein once. The sample yields some 490,000 distinct CDR3 sequences, approximately 12% seen once. The data belong to a study of T-cell reconstitution after alpha-beta-depleted transplantation in children. This CDR3 contains 16 residues. V was pared by 9 bases and J by 2 bases, with 12 bases of the junction left unmatched. Germline V gene sequence: CDR1 ENHRY, CDR2 SYGVKD. The chain joins TRBV10-3 to TRBJ2-7, with 11 nucleotides matching TRBD1. The TCR comes from a human donor who donated a stem cell graft to a child with combined immunodeficiency. Specimen: PBMCs from the stem cell graft donor, collected from the stem cell graft. This CDR3 is CAINTVPGQGAYEQYF. The DNA for the CDR3 is TGTGCCATAAACACAGTACCGGGACAGGGGGCCTACGAGCAGTACTTC.